One and the same sample provided the 2 T cell receptor beta chains below, sequenced in a study of cytomegalovirus exposure and HLA in healthy donors. It was with 60 Vbeta and 13 Jbeta primers that the PCR ran. Sequencing was performed with immunoSEQ multiplex PCR; in TCRdb, only in-frame clones are kept and a portion is missing. The sample holds over 40,000 clones; 65% to 80% are singletons and the top ten take just under 6.5%. Sequenced sample: PBMCs. These TCRs come from a man aged 25-40 years in good health and CMV-seronegative.

This clone showed up just once. This rearrangement joins TRBV19 to TRBJ2-3, with 10 positions matching TRBD1. CDR1 is LNHDA and CDR2 is SQIVND in the germline V gene (reference sequence). With 3 bases clipped from V and 3 bases from J, the junction kept 3 bases outside the gene matches. CDR3 length: 15 amino acids. The CDR3 is CASSIPGQGTDTQYF. CDR3 DNA: TGTGCCAGTAGTATCCCGGGACAGGGGACAGATACGCAGTATTTT.

The CDR3 loop is CASSTDRLRGVNTEAFF. The DNA of the CDR3 is TGTGCCAGTAGTACGGACAGGTTGCGGGGAGTGAACACTGAAGCTTTCTTT. The V and J genes are TRBV19 and TRBJ1-1; 7 bases line up with TRBD1. V lost 4 bases and J lost 0; bases outside the gene matches: 11. Germline CDR1 is LNHDA and CDR2 is SQIVND (reference sequence). The CDR3 totals 17 residues.